Detailed here is one T cell receptor beta chain. This entry comes from a study of identical twins. From the 5' RACE reads, TCRdb called clonotypes with MiXCR, one entry per CDR3 protein. Here the sample spans 550,000 to 700,000 distinct CDR3 sequences, approximately 10% being singletons. V dropped 8 bases and J dropped 7; count of bases not matched to a gene: 8. Germline CDR1 reads MNHEY; CDR2 reads SVGEGT. This CDR3 region has 14 residues. These data also formed part of another study, on yellow fever vaccine responses in identical twins.

The sequencing input was PBMCs. The rearrangement joins TRBV6-2 or TRBV6-3 to TRBJ2-2, with 9 bases identical to TRBD1. The sequence was collected from a woman aged 18-35 years in good health. CDR3: CASGNRGRYGELFF. In DNA form, the CDR3 reads TGTGCCAGCGGAAACAGGGGGCGCTACGGGGAGCTGTTTTTT.